Below, 20 T cell receptor beta chains from the same sample are listed, as sequenced in a study of blood T cell repertoires in COVID-19. The repertoire was sequenced with immunoSEQ multiplex PCR; TCRdb's copy has only in-frame clones and lacks some. The data hold about 52,000 clones, with 70% to 85% observed a single time. The specimen sequenced was peripheral blood. These receptors all stem from a man at least 80 years old with COVID-19, enrolled during active disease.

Only a few counts were recorded for this clone. The chain is built from TRBV7-9 and TRBJ1-2, with TRBD1 as a possible D gene (5 bases). V lost 1 base and J 3 bases, leaving 9 bases between the germline ends. The CDR3 loop spans 14 amino acids. Germline CDR1 is SEHNR and CDR2 is FQNEAQ (reference sequence). Here the CDR3 DNA reads TGTGCCAGCAGCTTAGAGGGGCAATACTATGGCTACACCTTC. It specifies CASSLEGQYYGYTF.

CDR3 loop: CASSLATSYPSYEQYF. CDR3 bases: TGTGCCAGCAGCTTAGCGACTAGTTACCCCTCCTACGAGCAGTACTTC. The chain employs TRBV7-2 and TRBJ2-7, with TRBD2 as a possible D gene (6 bases). Germline V gene sequence: CDR1 SGHTA, CDR2 FQGNSA. The ends were cut back, 0 bases at V and 0 bases at J, with 12 bases in the middle. The CDR3 length is 16 residues. Based on the CDR3 plus reference TRBV7-2 and TRBJ2-7, the full variable domain is GAGVSQSPSNKVTEKGKDVELRCDPISGHTALYWYRQSLGQGLEFLIYFQGNSAPDKSGLPSDRFSAERTGGSVSTLTIQRTQQEDSAVYLCASSLATSYPSYEQYFGPGTRLTVT.

The rearrangement uses TRBV28 and TRBJ2-1; 10 bases are shared with TRBD2. J was trimmed by 3 bases and V by 3 bases; bases with no gene match: 5. The length of the CDR3 is 16 residues. The germline V gene has CDR1 MDHEN and CDR2 SYDVKM. CDR3 protein: CASSLPSGGVYNEQFF. CDR3 coding DNA: TGTGCCAGCAGTTTGCCTAGCGGGGGCGTCTACAATGAGCAGTTCTTC.

This clone was counted a single time. The chain links TRBV4-3 to TRBJ2-5, with 7 bases lining up with TRBD2. The CDR3 totals 15 residues. Germline CDR1 reads LGHNA; CDR2 reads YSLEER. V lost 2 bases and J lost 2; bases outside the gene matches: 5. CDR3 residues: CASSQLSGSQETQYF. In DNA, the CDR3 is TGCGCCAGCAGCCAACTTAGCGGGTCTCAAGAGACCCAGTACTTC.

The V gene is TRBV7-2, the J gene TRBJ1-2; 9 nucleotides line up with TRBD1. This CDR3 comprises 15 residues. From germline, CDR1 is SGHTA and CDR2 FQGNSA. The J segment lost 5 bases and the V segment lost 4 bases, leaving 8 bases of the junction unmatched. The CDR3 spells CASSSGQGGKYGYTF. The DNA for the CDR3 is TGTGCCAGCAGCTCGGGACAGGGAGGGAAGTATGGCTACACCTTC.

This chain links TRBV11-3 with TRBJ1-1; 7 bases match TRBD1. Germline CDR1 reads SGHNT; CDR2 reads YENEEA. The junction had 0 bases not matched to a gene; V was cut back by 5 bases and J by 3 bases. This CDR3 is 12 amino acids long. CDR3 coding DNA: TGTGCCAGCAGCACAGGGGACACTGAAGCTTTCTTT. Translation: CASSTGDTEAFF.

This clone was seen just once. In DNA form, the CDR3 reads TGCGCCAGCTCCCTTCAAGCAGGGCCTAATGAAAAACTGTTTTTT. Residues: CASSLQAGPNEKLFF. The V call is TRBV5-1, the J call TRBJ1-4; perhaps TRBD1 as D (5 bases). Germline CDR1 is SGHRS and CDR2 is YFSETQ. The CDR3 covers 15 residues. Deletions cut 7 bases from V and 3 bases from J, with 16 bases between.

In this sample, this clone turned up once. CDR3 in DNA: TGTGCCAGCAGCCCGGGACAGTACTATGGCTACACCTTC. This translates into CASSPGQYYGYTF. The V and J genes are TRBV7-2 and TRBJ1-2; 7 nucleotides agree with TRBD1. The germline gives CDR1 SGHTA, CDR2 FQGNSA. After removal of 5 bases from V and 3 bases from J, the junction contained 3 bases not matched to a gene. The CDR3 totals 13 residues.

J is TRBJ2-5 and V is TRBV29-1; 8 bases fit TRBD1. This CDR3 region has 12 residues. The ends lost 5 bases at V and 4 bases at J; junction bases unmatched: 3. In germline, CDR1 is SQVTM, CDR2 ANQGSEA. CDR3: CSVLTGGETQYF. The CDR3 DNA sequence: TGCAGCGTTCTTACAGGGGGAGAGACCCAGTACTTC.

The chain uses TRBV5-6 and TRBJ1-1; the D gene is possibly TRBD1 (5 bases). Trimming shortened V by 4 bases and J by 4 bases, and 23 bases separated the two germline ends. This CDR3 region has 17 residues. From germline, CDR1 is SGHDT and CDR2 YYEEEE. CDR3 protein: CASSTPPYRRMITEAFF. The CDR3 DNA sequence: TGTGCCAGCAGCACCCCGCCTTACAGGAGAATGATCACTGAAGCTTTCTTT.

The chain recombines TRBV2 with TRBJ2-1; 11 nucleotides align to TRBD2. Germline loops: CDR1 SNHLY, CDR2 FYNNEI. The CDR3 has 15 residues. Trimming cost V 6 bases and J 7 bases; bases outside gene matches: 8. The CDR3 loop reads CASRITSGSLNEQFF. In DNA form, the CDR3 reads TGTGCCAGCAGGATAACTAGCGGGAGTTTAAATGAGCAGTTCTTC.

The chain is built from TRBV19 and TRBJ1-2; TRBD1 aligns across 10 bases. In germline, CDR1 is LNHDA, CDR2 SQIVND (reference sequence). V lost 2 bases, J lost 7 bases, and 13 bases stayed unmatched. This CDR3 has 17 amino acids. The DNA for the CDR3 is TGTGCCAGTAGTATATCGGGACAGGGGATCGCGCTATCTGGCTACACCTTC. Its protein is CASSISGQGIALSGYTF.

The chain employs TRBV28 and TRBJ1-2; D possibly corresponds to TRBD1 (5 bases). Trimming shortened V by 1 base and J by 1 base, and 7 bases separated the two germline ends. This CDR3 region has 14 residues. Germline V gene data show CDR1 as MDHEN and CDR2 as SYDVKM. CDR3: CASSLYQGNYGYTF. CDR3 coding DNA: TGTGCCAGCAGTTTATATCAGGGTAACTATGGCTACACCTTC.

The rearrangement links TRBV28 to TRBJ1-5; D possibly corresponds to TRBD1 (5 bases). The germline V gene encodes CDR1 MDHEN and CDR2 SYDVKM. V was clipped by 6 bases and J by 7 bases, with 19 bases between them. The CDR3 length is 15 residues. DNA for the CDR3: TGTGCCAGCAGGGGTATGGCAGGGAGGGAGCAGCCCCAGCATTTT. This gives the protein CASRGMAGREQPQHF. The full variable domain, rest sourced from reference TRBV28 and TRBJ1-5, is DVKVTQSSRYLVKRTGEKVFLECVQDMDHENMFWYRQDPGLGLRLIYFSYDVKMKEKGDIPEGYSVSREKKERFSLILESASTNQTSMYLCASRGMAGREQPQHFGDGTRLSIL.

This chain uses TRBV10-2 with TRBJ2-1; 7 bases map to TRBD1. This CDR3 is 15 amino acids long. Germline CDR1 reads WSHSY; CDR2 reads SAAADI. After removal of 8 bases from V and 0 bases from J, the junction contained 7 bases not matched to a gene. This CDR3 reads CASDQGEFSYNEQFF. The CDR3 region has the DNA TGCGCCAGCGACCAGGGGGAGTTCTCCTACAATGAGCAGTTCTTC.

This clone was observed a single time. The V and J genes are TRBV7-8 and TRBJ1-4, with 7 bases identical to TRBD1. V gave up 5 bases and J gave up 0 bases; unmatched junction bases: 3. This CDR3 region has 15 residues. CDR1 and CDR2 (germline): SGHVS, FQNEAQ. CDR3 sequence (DNA): TGTGCCAGCAGCCAGACAGGGACAACTAATGAAAAACTGTTTTTT. Translating gives CASSQTGTTNEKLFF.

The chain carries TRBV18 and TRBJ1-1; 10 bases align to TRBD1. The V gene's germline CDR1 is KGHSH and CDR2 LQKENI. The CDR3 runs 15 residues. V lost 4 bases, J lost 4 bases, and 6 bases stayed unmatched. Here the CDR3 DNA reads TGTGCCAGCTCACAGACAGGGGGCGAGGCCACTGAAGCTTTCTTT. This sequence encodes CASSQTGGEATEAFF.

This chain links TRBV3-1 (or the pseudogene TRBV3-2) with TRBJ1-5, with a weak D call TRBD1 (5 bases). CDR1 is LGHDT, CDR2 YNNKEL, per germline (reference sequence). This CDR3 spans 19 amino acids. Trimming left V 6 bases short and J 3 bases short, with 27 bases between. The CDR3 is CASRERGRPMDFDNQPQHF. DNA for the CDR3: TGTGCCAGCAGGGAGCGGGGGAGGCCTATGGATTTTGACAATCAGCCCCAGCATTTT.

This clone was counted a few times. This chain joins TRBV19 and TRBJ2-1; 9 bases line up with TRBD2. In germline, CDR1 is LNHDA, CDR2 SQIVND (reference sequence). With V trimmed by 10 bases and J by 9 bases, 7 bases remained unmatched. This CDR3 is 12 amino acids long. In DNA form, the CDR3 reads TGTGCCACTTCCCCGCGGGGGGGTGAGCAGTTCTTC. Amino acid sequence: CATSPRGGEQFF.

This clone occurred once. V is TRBV6-2 or TRBV6-3 and J is TRBJ2-5; no clear D gene. The length of the CDR3 is 13 residues. The V end lost 2 bases, the J end lost 0 bases, and 4 bases lay between the germline ends. Germline values: CDR1 MNHEY, CDR2 SVGEGT. The CDR3 DNA reads TGTGCCAGCAGTTACCGGTACCAAGAGACCCAGTACTTC. Its protein is CASSYRYQETQYF.